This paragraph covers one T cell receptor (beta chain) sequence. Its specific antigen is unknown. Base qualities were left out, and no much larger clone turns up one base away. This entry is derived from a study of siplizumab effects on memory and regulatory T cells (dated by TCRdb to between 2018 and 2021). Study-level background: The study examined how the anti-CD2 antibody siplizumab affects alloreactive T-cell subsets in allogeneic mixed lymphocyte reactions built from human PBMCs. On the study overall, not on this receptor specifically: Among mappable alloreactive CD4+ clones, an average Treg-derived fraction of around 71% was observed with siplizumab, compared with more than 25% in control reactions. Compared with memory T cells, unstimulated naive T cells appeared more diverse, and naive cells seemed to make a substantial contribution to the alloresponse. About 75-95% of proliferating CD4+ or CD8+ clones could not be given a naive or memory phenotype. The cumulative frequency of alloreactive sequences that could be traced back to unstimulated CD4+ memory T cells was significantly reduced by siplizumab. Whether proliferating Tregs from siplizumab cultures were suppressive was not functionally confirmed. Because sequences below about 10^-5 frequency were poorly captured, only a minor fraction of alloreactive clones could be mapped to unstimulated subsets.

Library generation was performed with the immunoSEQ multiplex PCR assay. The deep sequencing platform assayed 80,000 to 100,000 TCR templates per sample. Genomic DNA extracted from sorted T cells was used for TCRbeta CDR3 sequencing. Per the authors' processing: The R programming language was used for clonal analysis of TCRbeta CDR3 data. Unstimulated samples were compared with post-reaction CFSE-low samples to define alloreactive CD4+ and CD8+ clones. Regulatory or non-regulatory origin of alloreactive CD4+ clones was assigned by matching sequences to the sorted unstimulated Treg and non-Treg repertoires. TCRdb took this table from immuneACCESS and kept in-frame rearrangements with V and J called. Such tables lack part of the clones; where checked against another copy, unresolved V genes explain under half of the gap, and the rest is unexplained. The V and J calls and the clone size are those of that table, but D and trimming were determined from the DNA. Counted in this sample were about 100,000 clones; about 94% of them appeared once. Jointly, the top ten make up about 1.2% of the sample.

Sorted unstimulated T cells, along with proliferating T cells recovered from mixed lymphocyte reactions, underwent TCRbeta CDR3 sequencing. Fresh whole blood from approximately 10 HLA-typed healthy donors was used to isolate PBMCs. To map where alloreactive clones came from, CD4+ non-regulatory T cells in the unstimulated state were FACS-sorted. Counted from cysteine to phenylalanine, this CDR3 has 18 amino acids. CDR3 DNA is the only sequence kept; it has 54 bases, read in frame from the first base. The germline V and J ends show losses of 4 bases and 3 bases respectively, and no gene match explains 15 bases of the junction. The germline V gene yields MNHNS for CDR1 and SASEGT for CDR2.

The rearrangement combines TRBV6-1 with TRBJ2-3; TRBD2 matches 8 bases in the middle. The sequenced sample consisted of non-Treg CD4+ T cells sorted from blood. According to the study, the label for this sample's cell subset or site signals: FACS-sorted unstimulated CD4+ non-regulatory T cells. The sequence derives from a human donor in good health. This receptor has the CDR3 CASSVIPQSGSGTDTQYF. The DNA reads TGTGCCAGCAGTGTTATACCTCAGAGCGGGAGTGGAACAGATACGCAGTATTTT.